The 5 T cell receptor beta chains presented below share a single source sample, sequenced in a study of CD8 T cells in Susac syndrome (dated by TCRdb to between 2018 and 2021). The library was produced with the immunoSEQ multiplex PCR assay. RNA was extracted using the RNeasy kit, and roughly 0.5 to 1 microgram was reverse transcribed with random hexamers. TCRdb's own reprocessing of the public reads used fastp at Q25 and MiXCR and kept productive beta chains. Here each entry gathers all rows of one CDR3 protein and keeps the most common genes and DNA. Recorded for this sample are tens of thousands of distinct CDR3 sequences; just under 95% of them occurred a single time. Around 0.62% of the sample is held by the ten biggest clonotypes. Sample: CD8+ T cells from PBMCs. These receptors were obtained from a human donor with Susac syndrome.

This clonotype was observed a single time. As DNA, the CDR3 is TGTGCCAGCAGTTACACTAGCGGGGGTTACAATGAGCAGTTCTTC. Protein product: CASSYTSGGYNEQFF. The V call is TRBV6-5, the J call TRBJ2-1, with 11 bases that match TRBD2. Trimming removed 2 bases from V and 4 bases from J; junction bases left unmatched: 1. The CDR3 has 15 residues. Germline V gene sequence: CDR1 MNHEY, CDR2 SVGAGI.

V usage is TRBV14 and J usage is TRBJ1-2, with TRBD1 identical over 7 bases. There are 14 residues in the CDR3. Germline assignment: CDR1 SGHDN and CDR2 FVKESK. The trim removed 2 bases at V and 7 bases at J, leaving 7 bases unmatched. For the CDR3, the DNA is TGTGCCAGCAGCCAAATGGCCCGACAGGGTGGCTACACCTTC. Protein product: CASSQMARQGGYTF.

The chain links TRBV7-9 to TRBJ2-5; D ambiguous. V was shortened by 2 bases and J by 7 bases, with 17 bases between the two germline ends. CDR3 length: 15 residues. Germline-derived CDR1 and CDR2 are SEHNR and FQNEAQ (reference sequence). DNA for the CDR3: TGTGCCAGCAGCTTACCGCAAGGACCGCGCGGGACCCAGTACTTC. Translation: CASSLPQGPRGTQYF.

This clonotype is a singleton in its sample. The V and J genes are TRBV2 and TRBJ1-5, with D tentatively TRBD1 (6 bases). The CDR3 contains 13 residues. V lost 6 bases to trimming and J lost 4 bases, with 10 bases between them. CDR1 is SNHLY, CDR2 FYNNEI, per germline. CDR3 nucleotide sequence: TGTGCCAGCAGGTCTACAGGGAATCAGCCCCAGCATTTT. Protein product: CASRSTGNQPQHF.

This clonotype was seen once. The chain uses TRBV29-1 and TRBJ2-1; D might be TRBD2 (5 bases). CDR3 length: 12 residues. CDR1 and CDR2 (germline): SQVTM, ANQGSEA. For the CDR3, the DNA is TGCGGCCTGACGGGGTTGAGTATGGAGCAGTTCTTC. Amino acids: CGLTGLSMEQFF.